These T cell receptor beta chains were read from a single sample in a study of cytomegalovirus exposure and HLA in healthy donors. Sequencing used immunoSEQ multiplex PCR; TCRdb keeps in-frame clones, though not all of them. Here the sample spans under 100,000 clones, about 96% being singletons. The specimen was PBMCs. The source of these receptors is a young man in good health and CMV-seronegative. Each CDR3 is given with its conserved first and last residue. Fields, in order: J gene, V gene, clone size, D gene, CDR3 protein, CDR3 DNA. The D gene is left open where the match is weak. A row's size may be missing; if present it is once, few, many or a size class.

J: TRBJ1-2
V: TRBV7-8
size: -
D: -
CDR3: CASSQGGGNFNYGYTF
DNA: TGTGCCAGCAGCCAAGGGGGGGGGAACTTTAACTATGGCTACACCTTC

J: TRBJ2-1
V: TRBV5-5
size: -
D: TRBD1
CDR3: CASSSHNRGLYNEQFF
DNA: TGTGCCAGCAGCTCCCATAACAGGGGGCTCTACAATGAGCAGTTCTTC

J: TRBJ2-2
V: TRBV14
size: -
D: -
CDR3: CASSQGLGARTGELFF
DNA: TGTGCCAGCAGCCAAGGCTTGGGGGCGCGGACCGGGGAGCTGTTTTTT

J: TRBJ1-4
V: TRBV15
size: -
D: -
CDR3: CATSQTREGEKLFF
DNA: TGTGCCACCAGCCAGACCCGCGAGGGTGAAAAACTGTTTTTT

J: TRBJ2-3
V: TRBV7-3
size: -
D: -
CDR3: CASSLTVEITDTQYF
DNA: TGTGCCAGCAGCTTAACGGTTGAGATCACAGATACGCAGTATTTT

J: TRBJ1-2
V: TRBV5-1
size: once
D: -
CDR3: CASSLGAGSTGYTF
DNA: TGCGCCAGCAGCTTGGGGGCCGGGAGTACTGGCTACACCTTC

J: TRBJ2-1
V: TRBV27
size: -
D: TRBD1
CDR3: CASRPGQGYYNEQFF
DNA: TGTGCCAGCAGGCCGGGACAGGGGTACTACAATGAGCAGTTCTTC

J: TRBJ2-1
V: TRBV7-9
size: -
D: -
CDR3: CASSLGTAAYNEQFF
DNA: TGTGCCAGCAGCTTAGGGACAGCGGCTTACAATGAGCAGTTCTTC

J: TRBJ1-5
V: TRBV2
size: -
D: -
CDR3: CASSHREFSNQPQHF
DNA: TGTGCCAGCAGTCACAGGGAGTTCAGCAATCAGCCCCAGCATTTT

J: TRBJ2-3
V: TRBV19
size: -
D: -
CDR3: CASSMGRESTDTQYF
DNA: TGTGCCAGTAGTATGGGGCGGGAAAGCACAGATACGCAGTATTTT

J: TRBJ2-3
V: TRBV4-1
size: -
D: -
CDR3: CASSRDWPGDTQYF
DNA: TGCGCCAGCAGCCGGGACTGGCCAGGAGATACGCAGTATTTT

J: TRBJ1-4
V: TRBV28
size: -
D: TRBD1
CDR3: CASQDRGGPNEKLFF
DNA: TGTGCCAGCCAGGACAGGGGGGGACCTAATGAAAAACTGTTTTTT

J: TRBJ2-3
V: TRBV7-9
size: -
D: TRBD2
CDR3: CASSPGTSRGVGSDTQYF
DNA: TGTGCCAGCAGCCCAGGGACTAGCAGGGGAGTAGGGTCAGATACGCAGTATTTT

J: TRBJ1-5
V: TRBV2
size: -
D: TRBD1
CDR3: CASSGQGPGDQPQHF
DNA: TGTGCCAGCAGTGGACAGGGGCCCGGGGATCAGCCCCAGCATTTT

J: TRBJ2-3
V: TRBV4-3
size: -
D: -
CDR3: CASSQDGLAGNTDTQYF
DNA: TGCGCCAGCAGCCAAGATGGCCTAGCAGGCAACACAGATACGCAGTATTTT

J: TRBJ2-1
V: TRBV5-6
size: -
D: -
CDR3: CASSLASNEQFF
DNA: TGTGCCAGCAGCTTGGCCAGCAATGAGCAGTTCTTC

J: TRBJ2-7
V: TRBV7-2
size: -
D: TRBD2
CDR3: CASSFEFSGRMSQYF
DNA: TGTGCCAGCAGCTTCGAATTCAGCGGGAGAATGTCGCAGTACTTC

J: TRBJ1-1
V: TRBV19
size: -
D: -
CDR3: CASSIVTGRAEAFF
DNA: TGTGCCAGTAGTATAGTTACAGGGCGAGCTGAAGCTTTCTTT

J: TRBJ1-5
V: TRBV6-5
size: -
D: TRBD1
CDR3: CASSYSAGGGQPQHF
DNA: TGTGCCAGCAGTTACTCAGCAGGGGGCGGACAGCCCCAGCATTTT

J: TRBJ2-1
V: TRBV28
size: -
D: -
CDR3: CASSFLSKQGGNEQFF
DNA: TGTGCCAGCAGTTTTTTAAGTAAACAGGGTGGGAATGAGCAGTTCTTC

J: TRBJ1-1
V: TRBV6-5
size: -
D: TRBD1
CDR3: CASRRGQRNTEAFF
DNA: TGTGCCAGCAGAAGGGGACAGAGGAACACTGAAGCTTTCTTT

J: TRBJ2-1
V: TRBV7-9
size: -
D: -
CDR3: CASSLGRVSAKDYNEQFF
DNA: TGTGCCAGCAGCTTAGGCCGGGTGAGCGCGAAGGATTACAATGAGCAGTTCTTC

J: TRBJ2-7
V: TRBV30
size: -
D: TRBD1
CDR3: CAWSLGQGYEQYF
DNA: TGTGCCTGGAGCTTGGGACAGGGCTACGAGCAGTACTTC

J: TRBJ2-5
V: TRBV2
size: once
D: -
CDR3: CASSEASGQETQYF
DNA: TGTGCCAGCAGTGAAGCTAGCGGCCAAGAGACCCAGTACTTC

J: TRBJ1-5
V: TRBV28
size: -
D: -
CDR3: CASSSLPDNLYSNQPQHF
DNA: TGTGCCAGCAGCTCCCTTCCAGACAACTTATATAGCAATCAGCCCCAGCATTTT

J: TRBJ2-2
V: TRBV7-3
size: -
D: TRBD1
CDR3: CASSARTGSVDTGELFF
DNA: TGTGCCAGCAGCGCCCGGACAGGGTCAGTGGACACCGGGGAGCTGTTTTTT

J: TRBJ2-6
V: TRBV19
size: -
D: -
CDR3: CASRGAGANVLTF
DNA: TGTGCCAGTAGAGGAGCTGGGGCCAACGTCCTGACTTTC

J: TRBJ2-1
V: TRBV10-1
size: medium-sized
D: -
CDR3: CASSVSRGGDHFF
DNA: TGCGCCAGCAGTGTGTCCAGGGGAGGGGATCATTTCTTC

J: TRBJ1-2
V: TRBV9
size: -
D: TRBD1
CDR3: CASSGEGARNGYTF
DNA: TGTGCCAGCAGCGGAGAGGGGGCGCGCAATGGCTACACCTTC

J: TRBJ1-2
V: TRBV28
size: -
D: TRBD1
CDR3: CASSLAGTGVDGGYTF
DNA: TGTGCCAGCAGTTTAGCCGGGACAGGGGTAGATGGCGGCTACACCTTC

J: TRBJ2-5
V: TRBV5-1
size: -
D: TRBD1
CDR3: CASSLGGTGIQETQYF
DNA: TGCGCCAGCAGCTTGGGAGGGACAGGGATACAAGAGACCCAGTACTTC

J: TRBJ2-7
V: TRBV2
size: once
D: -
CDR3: CASTVSSSEQYF
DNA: TGTGCCAGCACAGTCAGTTCATCCGAGCAGTACTTC

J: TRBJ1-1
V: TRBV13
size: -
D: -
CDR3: CASSSRGSGVKNTEAFF
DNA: TGTGCCAGCAGCTCACGCGGTTCAGGGGTGAAAAACACTGAAGCTTTCTTT

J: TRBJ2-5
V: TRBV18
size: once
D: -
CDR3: CASSPEGFETQYF
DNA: TGTGCCAGCTCCCCGGAGGGGTTCGAGACCCAGTACTTC

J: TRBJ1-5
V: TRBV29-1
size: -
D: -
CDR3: CSVAEAGQPQHF
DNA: TGCAGCGTTGCCGAAGCGGGACAGCCCCAGCATTTT

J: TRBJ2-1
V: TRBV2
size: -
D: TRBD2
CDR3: CASSGSAGAYNEQFF
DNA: TGTGCCAGCAGTGGATCAGCGGGAGCCTACAATGAGCAGTTCTTC

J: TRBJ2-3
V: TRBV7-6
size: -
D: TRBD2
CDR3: CASSLVASGSVLDTQYF
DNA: TGTGCCAGCAGCTTAGTGGCTAGCGGGAGTGTCTTAGATACGCAGTATTTT

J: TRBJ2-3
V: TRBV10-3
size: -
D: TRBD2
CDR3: CAISGPFQAGSTDTQYF
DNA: TGTGCCATCAGTGGTCCTTTCCAAGCGGGAAGCACAGATACGCAGTATTTT

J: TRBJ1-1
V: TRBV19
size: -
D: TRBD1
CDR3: CASSPGVGGLAGDTEAFF
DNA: TGTGCCAGTAGTCCCGGGGTAGGGGGCCTGGCAGGTGACACTGAAGCTTTCTTT

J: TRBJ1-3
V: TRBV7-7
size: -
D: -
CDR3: CASSPGSSGNTIYF
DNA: TGTGCTAGCAGCCCTGGGAGCTCTGGAAACACCATATATTTT

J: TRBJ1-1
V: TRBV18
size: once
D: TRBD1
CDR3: CASSPVRGRNTEAFF
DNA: TGTGCCAGCTCCCCAGTCAGGGGGAGGAACACTGAAGCTTTCTTT

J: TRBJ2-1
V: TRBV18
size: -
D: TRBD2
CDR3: CASSPGGRSHNEQFF
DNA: TGTGCCAGCTCACCAGGCGGGAGATCCCACAATGAGCAGTTCTTC

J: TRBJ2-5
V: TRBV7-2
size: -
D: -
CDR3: CASSLDWWPPETQYF
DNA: TGTGCCAGCAGCTTAGATTGGTGGCCGCCAGAGACCCAGTACTTC

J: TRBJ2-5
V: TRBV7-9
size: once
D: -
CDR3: CASRGRSSQETQYF
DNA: TGTGCCAGCAGGGGCCGTAGTAGCCAAGAGACCCAGTACTTC

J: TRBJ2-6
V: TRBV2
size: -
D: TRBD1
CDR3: CASSRQGGFSGANVLTF
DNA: TGTGCCAGCAGTAGACAGGGGGGCTTCTCTGGGGCCAACGTCCTGACTTTC

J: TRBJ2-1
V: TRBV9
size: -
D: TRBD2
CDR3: CASSVVSGRDNEQFF
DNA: TGTGCCAGCAGCGTAGTGAGCGGGAGGGACAATGAGCAGTTCTTC

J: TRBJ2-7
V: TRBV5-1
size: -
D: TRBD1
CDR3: CASSLSRGLYEQYF
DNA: TGCGCCAGCAGCTTGAGTAGGGGGCTCTACGAGCAGTACTTC

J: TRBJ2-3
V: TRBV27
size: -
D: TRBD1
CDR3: CASSLSDTRDRVTDTQYF
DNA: TGTGCCAGCAGTTTATCCGATACCAGGGACAGGGTTACAGATACGCAGTATTTT

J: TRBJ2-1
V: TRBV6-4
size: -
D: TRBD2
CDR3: CASSYTSGTTNEQFF
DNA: TGTGCCAGCAGTTATACTAGCGGGACTACCAATGAGCAGTTCTTC